The clone carrying this T cell receptor (beta chain) appeared a few times. Sorting captured naive CD8 T cells as CD8+CD4-CCR7+CD45RA+. This record comes from a study of molecular identifiers for immune sequencing clone quantification. Deletions cut 4 bases from V and 10 bases from J, with 11 bases between. The CDR3 is made up of 12 amino acids. The germline V gene has CDR1 MNHEY and CDR2 SVGEGT. TCRdb called the PCR reads again in MiXCR, with one record for every CDR3 protein. Of over 600,000 distinct CDR3 sequences listed, 15% to 20% are singletons. This TCR came from a human donor in good health. Some libraries in this study had Jurkat cell RNA spiked in. The chain couples TRBV6-2 or TRBV6-3 to TRBJ2-1, with D possibly being TRBD1 or TRBD2 (5 bases each). Material for sequencing was naive CD8+ T cells from blood, with Jurkat cell RNA spiked in. Subset noted: FACS-sorted CD8+CD4-CCR7+CD45RA+ naive T cells. CDR3 loop: CASSLLWDEQFF. Written as DNA, the CDR3 is TGTGCCAGCAGTTTACTATGGGACGAGCAGTTCTTC.